This paragraph covers one T cell receptor (beta chain) sequence. The antigen remains undetermined. These data are taken from a study of human CD8 memory T cell subsets. TCR beta libraries were made by UMI-labeled 5' RACE. TCRdb reprocessed the 5' RACE reads and reports one entry per CDR3 protein, with no DNA. The data show around 20,000 distinct CDR3 sequences, and the top ten clones hold 5.4%. The study's findings and limits: Repertoires of stem-like memory and precursor exhausted T cells showed minimal mutual overlap. Chao1 was used to estimate diversity, and its estimates suggested stem-like memory T cells were more diverse than precursor exhausted T cells. T cells showing similarly high diversity were the stem-like memory and precursor exhausted cells, not the effector memory cells.

The CDR3 length is 14 residues. Germline CDR1 and CDR2: MGHRA and YSYEKL. The rearrangement uses TRBV4-1 and TRBJ2-2. The sequence came from a human donor in good health. The specimen sequenced was CD8+ T cells from PBMCs. The CDR3 region is CASSQVINTGELFF.